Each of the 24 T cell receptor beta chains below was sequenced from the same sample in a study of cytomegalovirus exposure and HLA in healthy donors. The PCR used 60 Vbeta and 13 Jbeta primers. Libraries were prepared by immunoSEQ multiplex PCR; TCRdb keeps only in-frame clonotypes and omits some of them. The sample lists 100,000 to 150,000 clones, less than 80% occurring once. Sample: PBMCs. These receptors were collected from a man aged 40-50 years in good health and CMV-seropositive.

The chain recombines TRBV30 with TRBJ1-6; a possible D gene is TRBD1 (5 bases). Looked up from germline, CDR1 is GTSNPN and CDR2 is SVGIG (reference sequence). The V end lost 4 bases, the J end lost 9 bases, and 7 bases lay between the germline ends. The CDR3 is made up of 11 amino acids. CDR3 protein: CAWNRGSPLHF. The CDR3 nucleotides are TGTGCCTGGAATAGGGGTTCACCCCTCCACTTT.

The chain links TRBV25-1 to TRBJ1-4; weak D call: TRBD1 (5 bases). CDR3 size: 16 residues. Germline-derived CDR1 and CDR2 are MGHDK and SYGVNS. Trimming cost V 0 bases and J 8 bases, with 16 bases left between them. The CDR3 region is CASSEYGKGISEKLFF. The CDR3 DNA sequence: TGTGCCAGCAGTGAATACGGAAAGGGGATAAGCGAAAAACTGTTTTTT.

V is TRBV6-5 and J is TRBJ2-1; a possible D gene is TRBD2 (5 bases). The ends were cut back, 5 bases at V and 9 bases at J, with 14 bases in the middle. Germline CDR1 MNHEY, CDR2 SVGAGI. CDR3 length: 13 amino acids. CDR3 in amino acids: CASSTRTDSEQFF. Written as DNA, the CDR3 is TGTGCCAGCAGTACTAGGACGGACTCTGAGCAGTTCTTC.

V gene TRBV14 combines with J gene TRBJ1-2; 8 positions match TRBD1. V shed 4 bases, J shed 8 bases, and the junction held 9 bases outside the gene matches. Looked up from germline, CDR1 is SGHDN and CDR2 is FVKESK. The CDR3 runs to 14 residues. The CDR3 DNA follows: TGTGCCAGCAGCCCGTTGACAGGGGCCGAGGGCTACACCTTC. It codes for CASSPLTGAEGYTF.

The CDR3 region is CSVGRVQETQYF. CDR3 nucleotides: TGCAGCGTTGGGAGGGTACAAGAGACCCAGTACTTC. The chain is built from TRBV29-1 and TRBJ2-5; weak D call: TRBD2 (6 bases). CDR3 length equals 12 residues. V was pared by 4 bases and J by 2 bases, with 8 bases between. Per germline, CDR1 SQVTM and CDR2 ANQGSEA.

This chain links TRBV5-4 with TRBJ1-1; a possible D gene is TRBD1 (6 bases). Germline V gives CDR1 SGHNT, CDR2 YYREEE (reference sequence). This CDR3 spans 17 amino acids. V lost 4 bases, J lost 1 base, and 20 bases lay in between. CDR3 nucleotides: TGTGCCAGCAGCCTCTCCTTGCGGGGGGCGTCGAACACTGAAGCTTTCTTT. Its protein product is CASSLSLRGASNTEAFF.

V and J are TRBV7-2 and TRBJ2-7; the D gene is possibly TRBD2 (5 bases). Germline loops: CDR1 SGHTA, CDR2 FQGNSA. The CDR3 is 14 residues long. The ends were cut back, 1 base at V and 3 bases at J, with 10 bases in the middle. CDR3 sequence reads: CASSLEQRYYEQYF. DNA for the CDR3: TGTGCCAGCAGCTTAGAACAGCGGTACTACGAGCAGTACTTC.

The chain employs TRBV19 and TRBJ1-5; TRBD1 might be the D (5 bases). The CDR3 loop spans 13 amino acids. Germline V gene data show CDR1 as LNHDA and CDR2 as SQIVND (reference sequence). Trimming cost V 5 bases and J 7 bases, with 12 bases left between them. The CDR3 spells CASSEQGDQPQHF. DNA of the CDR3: TGTGCCAGTAGTGAGCAGGGTGACCAGCCCCAGCATTTT.

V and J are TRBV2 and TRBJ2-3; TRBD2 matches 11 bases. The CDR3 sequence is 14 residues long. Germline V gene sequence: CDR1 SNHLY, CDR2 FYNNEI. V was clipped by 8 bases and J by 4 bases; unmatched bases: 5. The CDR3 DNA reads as TGTGCCAGCGCTTTACTAGCGGGAGCAGATACGCAGTATTTT. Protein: CASALLAGADTQYF.

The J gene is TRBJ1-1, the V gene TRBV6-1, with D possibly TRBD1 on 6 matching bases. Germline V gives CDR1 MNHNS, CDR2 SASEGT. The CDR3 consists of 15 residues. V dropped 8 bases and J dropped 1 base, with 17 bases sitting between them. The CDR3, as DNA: TGTGCCAGCCACTTGCAAGGGACACCGAACACTGAAGCTTTCTTT. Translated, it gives CASHLQGTPNTEAFF.

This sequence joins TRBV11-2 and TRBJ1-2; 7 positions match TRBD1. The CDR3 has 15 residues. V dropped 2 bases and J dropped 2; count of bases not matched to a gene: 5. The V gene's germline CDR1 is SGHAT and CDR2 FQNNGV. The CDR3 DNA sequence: TGTGCCAGCAGCTTAAGAGGGGGCGGGAACTATGGCTACACCTTC. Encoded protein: CASSLRGGGNYGYTF.

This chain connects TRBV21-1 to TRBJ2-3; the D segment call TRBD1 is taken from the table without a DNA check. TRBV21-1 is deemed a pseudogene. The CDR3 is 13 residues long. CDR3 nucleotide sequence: TGTGCCAGCAGCGGAACAGGGGCAGATACGCAGTATTTT. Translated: CASSGTGADTQYF.

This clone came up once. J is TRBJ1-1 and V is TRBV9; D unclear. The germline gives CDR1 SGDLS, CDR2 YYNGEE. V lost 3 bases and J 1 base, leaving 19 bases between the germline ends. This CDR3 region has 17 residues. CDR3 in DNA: TGTGCCAGCAGCGCAGTCGCGGGAGGGAGAACGAACACTGAAGCTTTCTTT. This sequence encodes CASSAVAGGRTNTEAFF.

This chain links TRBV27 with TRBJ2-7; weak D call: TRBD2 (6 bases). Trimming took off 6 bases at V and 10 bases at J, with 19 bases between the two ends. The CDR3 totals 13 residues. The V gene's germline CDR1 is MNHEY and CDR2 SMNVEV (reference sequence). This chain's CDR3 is CASSMTSEGGQYF. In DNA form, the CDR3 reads TGTGCCAGCAGCATGACTAGTGAGGGAGGACAGTACTTC.

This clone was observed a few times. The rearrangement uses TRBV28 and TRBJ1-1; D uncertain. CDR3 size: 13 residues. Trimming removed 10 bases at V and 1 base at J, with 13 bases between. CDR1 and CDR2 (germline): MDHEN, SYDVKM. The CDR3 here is CATALGRNTEAFF. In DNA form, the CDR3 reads TGTGCCACCGCCTTAGGGAGGAACACTGAAGCTTTCTTT.

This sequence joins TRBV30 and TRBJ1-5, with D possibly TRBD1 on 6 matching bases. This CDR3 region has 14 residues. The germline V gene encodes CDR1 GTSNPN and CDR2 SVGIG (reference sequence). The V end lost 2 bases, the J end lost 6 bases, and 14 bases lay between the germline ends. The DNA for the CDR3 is TGTGCCTGGAGTCGACAGGAGTCGGGTCAGCCCCAGCATTTT. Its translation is CAWSRQESGQPQHF.

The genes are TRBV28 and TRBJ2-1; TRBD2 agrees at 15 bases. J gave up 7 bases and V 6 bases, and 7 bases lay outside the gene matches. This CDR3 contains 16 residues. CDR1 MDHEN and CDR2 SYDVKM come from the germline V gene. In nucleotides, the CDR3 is TGTGCCAGCAGCCATCTCGGACTAGCGGGAGGGAATGAGCAGTTCTTC. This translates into CASSHLGLAGGNEQFF.

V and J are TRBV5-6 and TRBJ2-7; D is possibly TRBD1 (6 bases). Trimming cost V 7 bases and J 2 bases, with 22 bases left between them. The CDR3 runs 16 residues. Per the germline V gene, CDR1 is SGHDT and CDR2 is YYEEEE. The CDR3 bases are TGTGCCAGCGTCGGGGACACATCCGGGGCTCCCTACGAGCAGTACTTC. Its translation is CASVGDTSGAPYEQYF.

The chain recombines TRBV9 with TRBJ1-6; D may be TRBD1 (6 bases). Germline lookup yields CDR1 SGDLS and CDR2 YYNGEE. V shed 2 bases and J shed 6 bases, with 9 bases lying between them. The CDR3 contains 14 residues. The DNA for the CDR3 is TGTGCCAGCAGCGTGGGACAACCTAATTCACCCCTCCACTTT. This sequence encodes CASSVGQPNSPLHF.

CDR3 sequence: CASSYWGQGAIEQFF. DNA for the CDR3: TGTGCCAGCAGTTACTGGGGACAGGGGGCGATTGAGCAGTTCTTC. The chain has TRBV6-6 and TRBJ2-1; 12 nucleotides align to TRBD1. The V and J ends lost 1 base and 9 bases, in that order; junction bases with no gene match: 4. Germline lookup yields CDR1 MNHNY and CDR2 SVGAGI (reference sequence). The CDR3 consists of 15 residues.

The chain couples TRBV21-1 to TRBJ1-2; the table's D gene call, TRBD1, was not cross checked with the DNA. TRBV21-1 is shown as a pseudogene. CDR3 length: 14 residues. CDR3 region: CASNVDRGLYGYTF. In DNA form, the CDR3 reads TGTGCCAGCAACGTGGACAGGGGGCTTTATGGCTACACCTTC.

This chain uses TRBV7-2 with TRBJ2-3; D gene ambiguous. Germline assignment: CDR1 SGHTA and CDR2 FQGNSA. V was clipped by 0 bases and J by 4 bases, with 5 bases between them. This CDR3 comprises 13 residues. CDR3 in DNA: TGTGCCAGCAGCTTAGCACTTGCAGATACGCAGTATTTT. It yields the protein CASSLALADTQYF. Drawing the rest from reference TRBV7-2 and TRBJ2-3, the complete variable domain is GAGVSQSPSNKVTEKGKDVELRCDPISGHTALYWYRQSLGQGLEFLIYFQGNSAPDKSGLPSDRFSAERTGGSVSTLTIQRTQQEDSAVYLCASSLALADTQYFGPGTRLTVL.

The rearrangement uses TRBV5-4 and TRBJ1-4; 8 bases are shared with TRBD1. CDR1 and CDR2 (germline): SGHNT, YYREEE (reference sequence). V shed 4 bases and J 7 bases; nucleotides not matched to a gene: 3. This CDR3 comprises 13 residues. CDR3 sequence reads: CASSVDRGEKLFF. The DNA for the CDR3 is TGTGCCAGCAGCGTAGACAGGGGTGAAAAACTGTTTTTT.

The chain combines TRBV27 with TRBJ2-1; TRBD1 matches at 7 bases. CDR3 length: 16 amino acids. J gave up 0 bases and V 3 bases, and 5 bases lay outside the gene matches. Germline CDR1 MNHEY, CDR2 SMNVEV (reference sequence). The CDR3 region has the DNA TGTGCCAGCAGTTTTCCGACAGGGAGCTCCTACAATGAGCAGTTCTTC. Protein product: CASSFPTGSSYNEQFF.